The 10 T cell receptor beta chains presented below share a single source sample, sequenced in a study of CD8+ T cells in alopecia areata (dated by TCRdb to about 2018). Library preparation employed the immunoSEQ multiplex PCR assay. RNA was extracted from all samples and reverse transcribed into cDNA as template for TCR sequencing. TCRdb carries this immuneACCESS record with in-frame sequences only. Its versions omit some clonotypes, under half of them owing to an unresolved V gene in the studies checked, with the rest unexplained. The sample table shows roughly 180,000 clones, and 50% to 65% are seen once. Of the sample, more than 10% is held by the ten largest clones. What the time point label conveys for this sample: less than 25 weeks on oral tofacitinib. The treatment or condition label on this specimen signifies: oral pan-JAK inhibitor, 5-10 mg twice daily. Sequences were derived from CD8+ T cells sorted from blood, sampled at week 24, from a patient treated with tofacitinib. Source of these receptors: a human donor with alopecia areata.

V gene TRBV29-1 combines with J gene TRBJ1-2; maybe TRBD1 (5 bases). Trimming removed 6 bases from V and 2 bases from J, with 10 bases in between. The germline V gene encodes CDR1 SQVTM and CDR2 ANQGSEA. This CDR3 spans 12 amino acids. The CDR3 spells CSVVTGNYGYTF. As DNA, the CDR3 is TGCAGCGTCGTAACAGGAAACTATGGCTACACCTTC.

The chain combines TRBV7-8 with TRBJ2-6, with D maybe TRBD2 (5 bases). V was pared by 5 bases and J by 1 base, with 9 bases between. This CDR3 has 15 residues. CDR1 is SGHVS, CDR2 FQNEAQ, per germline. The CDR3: CASSPTSSGANVLTF. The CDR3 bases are TGTGCCAGCAGCCCTACTAGTTCTGGGGCCAACGTCCTGACTTTC.

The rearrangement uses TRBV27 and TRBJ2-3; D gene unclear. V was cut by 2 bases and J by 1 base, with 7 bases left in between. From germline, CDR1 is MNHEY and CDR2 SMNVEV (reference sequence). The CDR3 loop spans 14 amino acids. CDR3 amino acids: CASSLTSGTDTQYF. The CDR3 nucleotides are TGTGCCAGCAGTTTAACGTCTGGCACAGATACGCAGTATTTT.

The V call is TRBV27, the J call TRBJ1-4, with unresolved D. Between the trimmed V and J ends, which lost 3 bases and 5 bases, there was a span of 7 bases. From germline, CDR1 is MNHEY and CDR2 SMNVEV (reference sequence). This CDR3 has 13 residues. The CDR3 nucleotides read TGTGCCAGCAGTTTTACCTTAAATGAAAAACTGTTTTTT. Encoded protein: CASSFTLNEKLFF.

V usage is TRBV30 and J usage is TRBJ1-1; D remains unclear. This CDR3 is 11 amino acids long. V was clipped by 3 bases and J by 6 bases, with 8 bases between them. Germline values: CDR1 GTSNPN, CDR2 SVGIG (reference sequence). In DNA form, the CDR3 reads TGTGCCTGGAGGGAGGGCCCTGAAGCTTTCTTT. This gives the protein CAWREGPEAFF.

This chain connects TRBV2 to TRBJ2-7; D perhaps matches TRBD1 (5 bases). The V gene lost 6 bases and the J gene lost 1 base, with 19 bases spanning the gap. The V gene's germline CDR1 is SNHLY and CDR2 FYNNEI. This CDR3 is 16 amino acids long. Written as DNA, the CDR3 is TGTGCCAGCAGCGGCAGGGAAGCCGGCCGATCCTACGAGCAGTACTTC. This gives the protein CASSGREAGRSYEQYF.

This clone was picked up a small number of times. CDR3 nucleotide sequence: TGCAGCGTTGAGGGACAGGGAAGGGAGCTGTTTTTT. It encodes CSVEGQGRELFF. The chain uses TRBV29-1 and TRBJ2-2; 9 bases line up with TRBD1. V lost 3 bases and J lost 9; bases outside the gene matches: 2. This CDR3 region has 12 residues. Germline CDR1 reads SQVTM; CDR2 reads ANQGSEA.

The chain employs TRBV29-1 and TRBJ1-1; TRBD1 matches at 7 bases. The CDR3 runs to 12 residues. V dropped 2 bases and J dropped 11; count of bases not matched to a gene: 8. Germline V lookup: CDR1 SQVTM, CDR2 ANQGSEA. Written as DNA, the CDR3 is TGCAGCGTTGAAACAGGGGCCGCGGAGGCTTTCTTT. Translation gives CSVETGAAEAFF.

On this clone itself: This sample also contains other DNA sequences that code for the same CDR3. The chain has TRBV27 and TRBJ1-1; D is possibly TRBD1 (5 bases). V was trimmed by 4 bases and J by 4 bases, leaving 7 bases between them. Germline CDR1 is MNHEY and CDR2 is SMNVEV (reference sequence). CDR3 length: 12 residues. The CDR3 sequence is CASSSGFTEAFF. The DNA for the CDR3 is TGTGCCAGCAGTTCAGGGTTCACTGAAGCTTTCTTT.

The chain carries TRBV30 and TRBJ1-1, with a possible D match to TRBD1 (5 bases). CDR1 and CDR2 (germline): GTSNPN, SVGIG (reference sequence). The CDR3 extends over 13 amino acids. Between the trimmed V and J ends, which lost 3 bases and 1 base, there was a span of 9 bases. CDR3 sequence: CAWRAGANTEAFF. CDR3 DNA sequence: TGTGCCTGGAGGGCCGGGGCGAACACTGAAGCTTTCTTT.